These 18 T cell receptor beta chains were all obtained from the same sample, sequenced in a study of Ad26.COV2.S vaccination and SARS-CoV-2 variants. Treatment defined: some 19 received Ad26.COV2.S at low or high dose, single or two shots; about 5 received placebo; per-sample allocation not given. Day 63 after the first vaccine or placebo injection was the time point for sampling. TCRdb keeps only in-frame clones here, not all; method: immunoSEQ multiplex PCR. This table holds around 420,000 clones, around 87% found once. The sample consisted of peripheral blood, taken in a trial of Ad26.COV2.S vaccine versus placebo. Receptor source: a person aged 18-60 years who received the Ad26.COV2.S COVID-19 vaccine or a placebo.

DNA of the CDR3: TGTGCCAGCAGACGACAGGGGGGAAAATATGGCTACACCTTC. Residues: CASRRQGGKYGYTF. The chain joins TRBV5-4 to TRBJ1-2; 9 nucleotides line up with TRBD1. CDR3 length: 14 amino acids. The junction had 7 bases not matched to a gene; V was cut back by 5 bases and J by 5 bases. Germline CDR1 is SGHNT and CDR2 is YYREEE (reference sequence).

CDR3 DNA: TGTGCCAGCAGCTCCAGCGGGCTAGCGGGGAGTCCGCAGTACTTC. It codes for CASSSSGLAGSPQYF. The V gene is TRBV7-6, the J gene TRBJ2-7, with TRBD2 identical over 9 bases. After removal of 4 bases from V and 9 bases from J, the junction contained 13 bases not matched to a gene. The CDR3 spans 15 residues. Germline CDR1 SGHVS, CDR2 FNYEAQ.

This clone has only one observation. The CDR3 loop reads CASSLEAGTEAFF. For the CDR3, the DNA is TGTGCCAGCAGCTTAGAAGCCGGAACTGAAGCTTTCTTT. The chain has TRBV11-3 and TRBJ1-1; no definite D call. The CDR3 totals 13 residues. Trimming removed 0 bases from V and 5 bases from J, with 7 bases in between. Per germline, CDR1 SGHNT and CDR2 YENEEA. Combining the CDR3 with reference TRBV11-3 and TRBJ1-1 gives the whole variable domain EAGVVQSPRYKIIEKKQPVAFWCNPISGHNTLYWYLQNLGQGPELLIRYENEEAVDDSQLPKDRFSAERLKGVDSTLKIQPAELGDSAVYLCASSLEAGTEAFFGQGTRLTVV.

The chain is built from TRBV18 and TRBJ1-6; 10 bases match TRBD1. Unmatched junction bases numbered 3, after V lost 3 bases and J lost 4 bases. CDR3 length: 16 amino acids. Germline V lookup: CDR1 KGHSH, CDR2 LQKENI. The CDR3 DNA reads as TGTGCCAGCTCACCCAGGACAGGGGGTTATAATTCACCCCTCCACTTT. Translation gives CASSPRTGGYNSPLHF. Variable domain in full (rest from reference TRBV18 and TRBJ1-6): NAGVMQNPRHLVRRRGQEARLRCSPMKGHSHVYWYRQLPEEGLKFMVYLQKENIIDESGMPKERFSAEFPKEGPSILRIQQVVRGDSAAYFCASSPRTGGYNSPLHFGNGTRLTVT.

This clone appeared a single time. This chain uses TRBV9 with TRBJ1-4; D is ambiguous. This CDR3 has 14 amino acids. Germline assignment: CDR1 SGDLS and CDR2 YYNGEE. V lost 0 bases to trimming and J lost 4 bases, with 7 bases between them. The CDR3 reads CASSVGRLNEKLFF. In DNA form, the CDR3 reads TGTGCCAGCAGCGTAGGACGGCTTAATGAAAAACTGTTTTTT.

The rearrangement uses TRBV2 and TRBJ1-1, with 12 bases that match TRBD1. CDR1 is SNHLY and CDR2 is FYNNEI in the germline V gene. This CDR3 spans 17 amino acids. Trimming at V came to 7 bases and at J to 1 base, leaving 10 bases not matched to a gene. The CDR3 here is CASNFLGQGAPNTEAFF. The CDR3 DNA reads TGTGCCAGCAATTTCTTGGGACAGGGGGCTCCGAACACTGAAGCTTTCTTT.

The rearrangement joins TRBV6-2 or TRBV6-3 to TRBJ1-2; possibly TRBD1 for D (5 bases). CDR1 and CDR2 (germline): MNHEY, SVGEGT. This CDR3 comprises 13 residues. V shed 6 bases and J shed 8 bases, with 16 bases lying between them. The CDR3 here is CASSRGLMAGYTF. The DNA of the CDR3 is TGTGCCAGCAGCCGGGGCCTTATGGCCGGCTACACCTTC.

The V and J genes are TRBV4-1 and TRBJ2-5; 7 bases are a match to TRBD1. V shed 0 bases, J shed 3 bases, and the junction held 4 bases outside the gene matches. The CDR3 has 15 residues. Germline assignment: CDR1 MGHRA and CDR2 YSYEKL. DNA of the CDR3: TGCGCCAGCAGCCAAGATGGAACAGGGGAAGAGACCCAGTACTTC. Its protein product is CASSQDGTGEETQYF.

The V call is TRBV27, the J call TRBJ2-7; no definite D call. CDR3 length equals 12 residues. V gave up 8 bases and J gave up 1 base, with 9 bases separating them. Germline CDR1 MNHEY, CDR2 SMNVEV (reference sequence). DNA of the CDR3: TGTGCCAGCTGGGCTTCGTCCTACGAGCAGTACTTC. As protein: CASWASSYEQYF.

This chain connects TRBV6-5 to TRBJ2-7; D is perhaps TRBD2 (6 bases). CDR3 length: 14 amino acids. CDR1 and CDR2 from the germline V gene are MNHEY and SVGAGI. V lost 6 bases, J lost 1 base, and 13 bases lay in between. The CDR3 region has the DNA TGTGCCAGCAGAACGGGGGTGGGATCCTACGAGCAGTACTTC. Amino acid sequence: CASRTGVGSYEQYF.

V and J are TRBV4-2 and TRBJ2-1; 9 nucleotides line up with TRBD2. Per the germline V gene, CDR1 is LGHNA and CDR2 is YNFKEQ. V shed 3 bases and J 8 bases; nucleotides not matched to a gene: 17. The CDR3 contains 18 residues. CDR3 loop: CASSHTPSGVGNFDEQFF. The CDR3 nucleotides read TGTGCCAGCAGCCATACCCCTAGCGGGGTTGGTAATTTCGATGAGCAGTTCTTC.

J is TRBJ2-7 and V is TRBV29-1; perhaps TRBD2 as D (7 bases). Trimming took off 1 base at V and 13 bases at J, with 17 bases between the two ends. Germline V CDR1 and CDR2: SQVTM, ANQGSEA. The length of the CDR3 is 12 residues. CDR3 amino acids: CSVEVTGGPLYF. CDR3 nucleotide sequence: TGCAGCGTTGAAGTGACGGGGGGCCCACTATACTTC.

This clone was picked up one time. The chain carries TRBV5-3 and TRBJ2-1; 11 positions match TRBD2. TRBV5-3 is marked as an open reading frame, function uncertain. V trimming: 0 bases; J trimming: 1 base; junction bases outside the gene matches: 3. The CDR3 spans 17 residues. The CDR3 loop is CARSLARLAGSYNEQFF. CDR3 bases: TGTGCCAGAAGCTTGGCTCGACTAGCGGGGTCCTACAATGAGCAGTTCTTC.

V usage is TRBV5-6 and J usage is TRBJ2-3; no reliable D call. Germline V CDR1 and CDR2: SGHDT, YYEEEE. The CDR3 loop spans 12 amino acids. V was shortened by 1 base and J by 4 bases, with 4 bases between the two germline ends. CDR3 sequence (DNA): TGTGCCAGCAGCTTGCAACCAGATACGCAGTATTTT. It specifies CASSLQPDTQYF.

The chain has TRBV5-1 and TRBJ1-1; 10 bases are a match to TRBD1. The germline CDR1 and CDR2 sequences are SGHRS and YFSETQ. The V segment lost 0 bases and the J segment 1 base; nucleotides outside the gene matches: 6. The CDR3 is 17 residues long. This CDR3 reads CASSLVRQGAANTEAFF. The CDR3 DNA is TGCGCCAGCAGCTTGGTCCGACAGGGGGCCGCGAACACTGAAGCTTTCTTT.

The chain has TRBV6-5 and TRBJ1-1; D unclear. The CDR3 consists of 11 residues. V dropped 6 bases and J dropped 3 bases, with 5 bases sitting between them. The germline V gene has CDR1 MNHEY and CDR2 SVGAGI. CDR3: CASRGDTEAFF. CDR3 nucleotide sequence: TGTGCCAGCAGGGGAGACACTGAAGCTTTCTTT.

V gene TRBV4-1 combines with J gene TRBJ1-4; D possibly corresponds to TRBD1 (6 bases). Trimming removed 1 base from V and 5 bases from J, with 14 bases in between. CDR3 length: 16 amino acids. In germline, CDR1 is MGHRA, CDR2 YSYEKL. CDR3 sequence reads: CASSQGRTEKNEKLFF. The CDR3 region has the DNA TGCGCCAGCAGCCAAGGGAGGACAGAAAAAAATGAAAAACTGTTTTTT.

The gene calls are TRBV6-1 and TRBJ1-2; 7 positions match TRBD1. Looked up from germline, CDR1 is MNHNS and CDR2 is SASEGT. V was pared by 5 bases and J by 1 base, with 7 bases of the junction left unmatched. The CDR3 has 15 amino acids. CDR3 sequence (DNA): TGTGCCAGCAGTTTACTCGGACAGGTTAACTATGGCTACACCTTC. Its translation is CASSLLGQVNYGYTF.